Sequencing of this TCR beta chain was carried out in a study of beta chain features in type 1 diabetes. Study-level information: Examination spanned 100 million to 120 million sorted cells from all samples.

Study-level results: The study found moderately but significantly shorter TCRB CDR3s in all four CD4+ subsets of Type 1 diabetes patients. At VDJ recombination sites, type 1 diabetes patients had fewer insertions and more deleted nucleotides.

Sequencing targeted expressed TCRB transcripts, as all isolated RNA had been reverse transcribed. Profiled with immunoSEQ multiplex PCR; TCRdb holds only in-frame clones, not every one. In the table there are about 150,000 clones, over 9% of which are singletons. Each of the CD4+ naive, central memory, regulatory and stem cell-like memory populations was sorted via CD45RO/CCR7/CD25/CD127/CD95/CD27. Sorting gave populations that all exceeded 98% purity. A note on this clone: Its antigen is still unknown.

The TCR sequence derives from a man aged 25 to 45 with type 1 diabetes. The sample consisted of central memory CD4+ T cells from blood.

CDR3 amino acids: CASSPRTGDLIYEQYF. CDR3 DNA: TGTGCCAGCTCACCGCGGACAGGGGATCTAATCTACGAGCAGTACTTC. The chain combines TRBV18 with TRBJ2-7, with 9 positions matching TRBD1. Germline CDR1 KGHSH, CDR2 LQKENI. CDR3 length: 16 amino acids. The J segment lost 3 bases and the V segment lost 3 bases, leaving 9 bases of the junction unmatched.